A selection of T cell receptor beta chains follows, all from one sample in a study of cytotoxic CD8 clonotypes in ibrutinib-treated CLL. The repertoire was sequenced with immunoSEQ multiplex PCR; TCRdb's copy has only in-frame clones and lacks some. Of approximately 200,000 clones detected, over 60% appear once; the ten largest clones hold 13%. The material was PBMCs, obtained after 24 months of ibrutinib treatment. Every receptor here comes from a human donor with chronic lymphocytic leukemia. CDR3s include the opening cysteine and the closing phenylalanine or tryptophan. A D gene is named only where the DNA matches it firmly. Clone size, where shown, is once, few, many, or a class for clones that have expanded.

v_call	d_call	j_call	clone_size	cdr3_nt	cdr3_aa
TRBV5-1	NA	TRBJ2-1	NA	TGCGCCAGCAGCTCGCACAGCTCCTACAATGAGCAGTTCTTC	CASSSHSSYNEQFF
TRBV7-6	NA	TRBJ2-7	NA	TGTGCCAGCAGCTTGCGCCTCGCGGGAACGGGCGAGCAGTACTTC	CASSLRLAGTGEQYF
TRBV28	NA	TRBJ1-2	once	TGTGCCAGCAGTTTAAGGATAGTGAACTATGGCTACACCTTC	CASSLRIVNYGYTF
TRBV27	NA	TRBJ2-7	NA	TGTGCCAGCAGTTTATCGTACAGGAGCTCCTACGAGCAGTACTTC	CASSLSYRSSYEQYF
TRBV5-5	NA	TRBJ1-3	NA	TGTGCCAGCAGCTTGGGGCCCGGAAACACCATATATTTT	CASSLGPGNTIYF
TRBV28	NA	TRBJ1-1	NA	TGTGCCAGCAGTTTCCCGACAGAGAACACTGAAGCTTTCTTT	CASSFPTENTEAFF
TRBV27	TRBD2	TRBJ2-3	NA	TGTGCCAGCAGTCCCGGGGAGCGGGAAGCGGATACGCAGTATTTT	CASSPGEREADTQYF
TRBV4-1	NA	TRBJ1-3	NA	TGCGCCAGCAGCCCCACCGATAGACACCCATCGGGTGGAAACACCATATATTTT	CASSPTDRHPSGGNTIYF
TRBV28	NA	TRBJ1-1	NA	TGTGCCAGCAGTTTATCCGCCAGGTACCGAATGAACACTGAAGCTTTCTTT	CASSLSARYRMNTEAFF
TRBV2	NA	TRBJ2-1	NA	TGTGCCAGCAGGGGAGACAAGTTGATGACCTACTCCTACAATGAGCAGTTCTTC	CASRGDKLMTYSYNEQFF
TRBV30	NA	TRBJ2-1	NA	TGTGCCTGGAGCGCTGACACGAGCTCCTACAATGAGCAGTTCTTC	CAWSADTSSYNEQFF
TRBV29-1	NA	TRBJ2-5	NA	TGCAGCGGTGGGGCTAGTGTAGGGGAGACCCAGTACTTC	CSGGASVGETQYF
TRBV28	TRBD2	TRBJ2-1	NA	TGTGCCAGCAGCCCAAGCCCTAGCGGGAGGGGCCCCCAGGAGCAGTTCTTC	CASSPSPSGRGPQEQFF
TRBV7-2	NA	TRBJ2-1	few	TGTGCCAGCAGCTTAGATCCCAGCTCCTACAATGAGCAGTTCTTC	CASSLDPSSYNEQFF
TRBV6-1	NA	TRBJ2-5	NA	TGTGCCAGCAGTGGGAGGGACAGCAGACAAGAGACCCAGTACTTC	CASSGRDSRQETQYF
TRBV4-2	NA	TRBJ1-1	NA	TGTGCCAGCAGCCAAGGCTTAGGAGGTCGCACTGAAGCTTTCTTT	CASSQGLGGRTEAFF
TRBV6-5	TRBD2	TRBJ2-7	NA	TGTGCCAGCAGTCCGGGACTAGCGGGAGTCTTCGGGCAGTACTTC	CASSPGLAGVFGQYF
TRBV9	NA	TRBJ2-7	NA	TGTGCCAGCAGCCACACCTCCACTAGCCCTAGCGAGCAGTACTTC	CASSHTSTSPSEQYF
TRBV28	TRBD2	TRBJ2-7	NA	TGTGCCCTCAGCGGGCGGGAGGGCAAGGGGTACGAGCAGTACTTC	CALSGREGKGYEQYF
TRBV4-2	NA	TRBJ2-5	NA	TGTGCCAGCAGCGCTAGAAACCAAGAGACCCAGTACTTC	CASSARNQETQYF
TRBV7-9	NA	TRBJ2-7	once	TGTGCCAGCAGCTTACGCAGGGACTCCTACGAGCAGTACTTC	CASSLRRDSYEQYF
TRBV18	NA	TRBJ2-7	NA	TGTGCCAGCTCACCCAGGGACGGAGGGCGCGAGCAGTACTTC	CASSPRDGGREQYF
TRBV7-9	NA	TRBJ1-1	NA	TGTGCCAGCAGCTTATTTCAGAACACTGAAGCTTTCTTT	CASSLFQNTEAFF
TRBV28	NA	TRBJ2-7	NA	TGTGCCAGCACCATGGGAGCCTACGAGCAGTACTTC	CASTMGAYEQYF
TRBV20-1	NA	TRBJ2-2	NA	TGCAGTGCTCGGGGCTCCGGGGAGCTGTTTTTT	CSARGSGELFF
TRBV6-1	NA	TRBJ2-3	NA	TGTGCCAGCAGTGAGAGGAAGCATCTATGGCCCCCAGATACGCAGTATTTT	CASSERKHLWPPDTQYF
TRBV5-1	TRBD2	TRBJ2-5	NA	TGCGCCAGCAAGGGACTAGCGGGAGATCAGACCCAGTACTTC	CASKGLAGDQTQYF
TRBV27	NA	TRBJ2-7	NA	TGTGCCAGCAGTTTAGTCTCGGGGGGCACCTACGAGCAGTACTTC	CASSLVSGGTYEQYF
TRBV30	NA	TRBJ1-2	NA	TGTGCCTGGAGTTTGACGGTTTATGGCTACACCTTC	CAWSLTVYGYTF
TRBV28	NA	TRBJ2-2	few	TGTGTCAGCAGAGAGAGACTCCCTAGGGCCGGGGAGCTGTTTTTT	CVSRERLPRAGELFF
TRBV9	NA	TRBJ1-1	NA	TGTGCCAGCAGCGTAGTGGCAGGTGGACCATTCACTGAAGCTTTCTTT	CASSVVAGGPFTEAFF
TRBV6-6	NA	TRBJ2-7	NA	TGTGCCAGCAGTTACTTAGCCTCCGGCACCCCCTACGAGCAGTACTTC	CASSYLASGTPYEQYF
TRBV14	TRBD2	TRBJ2-5	few	TGTGCCAGCAGCCAAGCGGGAGGTTGGGAGACCCAGTACTTC	CASSQAGGWETQYF
TRBV10-2	TRBD1	TRBJ2-2	NA	TGCGCCAGCAGTAATCCCGACAGGGTTAGGCCCGGGGAGCTGTTTTTT	CASSNPDRVRPGELFF
TRBV11-2	TRBD1	TRBJ2-7	NA	TGTGCCAGCAGCTATCATACAGGGGTTTCCGAGCAGTACTTC	CASSYHTGVSEQYF
TRBV4-1	NA	TRBJ2-3	NA	TGCGCCAGCAGCCAAGGGACAGTGACAGATACGCAGTATTTT	CASSQGTVTDTQYF
TRBV29-1	NA	TRBJ2-7	NA	TGCAGCGTTGAACAGGACACCACCTACGAGCAGTACTTC	CSVEQDTTYEQYF
TRBV20-1	NA	TRBJ2-7	NA	TGCAGTGCTAGAGAGAATGGCGAGCAGTACTTC	CSARENGEQYF
TRBV5-6	TRBD2	TRBJ2-7	NA	TGTGCCAGCAGCTTGGGGGGAGGGGTCCTCTCCTACGAGCAGTACTTC	CASSLGGGVLSYEQYF
TRBV29-1	NA	TRBJ2-2	NA	TGCAGCGGTGGACTGGCCGCCGGGGAGCTGTTTTTT	CSGGLAAGELFF
TRBV5-1	NA	TRBJ2-1	NA	TGCGCCAGCAGCTTGTCGGGTAGCTCCTACAATGAGCAGTTCTTC	CASSLSGSSYNEQFF
TRBV29-1	TRBD2	TRBJ2-6	NA	TGCAGCGCCCGGGGGGCTGGGGCCAACGTCCTGACTTTC	CSARGAGANVLTF
TRBV15	TRBD2	TRBJ2-3	NA	TGTGCCACCAGCAGAGGAGGCGGGAGGAGGGGAGATACGCAGTATTTT	CATSRGGGRRGDTQYF
TRBV29-1	NA	TRBJ2-5	NA	TGCAGCGTTGGAAGCTGGGGGCTACAAGAGACCCAGTACTTC	CSVGSWGLQETQYF
TRBV18	NA	TRBJ1-3	NA	TGTGCCAGCAAGGAGGGACCTGGAAACACCATATATTTT	CASKEGPGNTIYF
TRBV30	NA	TRBJ1-2	few	TGTGCCTGGAGTGGTGGCTATGGCTACACCTTC	CAWSGGYGYTF
TRBV11-3	TRBD2	TRBJ2-7	NA	TGTGCCAGCAGCTTAGCGCGATCCGGGACTAGTCCCTACGAGCAGTACTTC	CASSLARSGTSPYEQYF
TRBV30	TRBD1	TRBJ2-5	NA	TGTGCCTGGAGTGTACAGGGGGAGACCCAGTACTTC	CAWSVQGETQYF
TRBV6-6	NA	TRBJ1-3	NA	TGTGCCAGCAGTCCTACAGTGACTGGAAACACCATATATTTT	CASSPTVTGNTIYF
TRBV28	NA	TRBJ1-5	NA	TGTGCCAGCAGTTCGCTTGGTCTTCAGGATAGCAATCAGCCCCAGCATTTT	CASSSLGLQDSNQPQHF
TRBV7-8	TRBD2	TRBJ2-5	NA	TGTGCCAGCAGCCCCCTAGCGGGAGGGTGGGAGACCCAGTACTTC	CASSPLAGGWETQYF
TRBV13	NA	TRBJ2-3	NA	TGTGCCAGCAGCTTAGGCCGGGGACCAAATACGCAGTATTTT	CASSLGRGPNTQYF
TRBV30	NA	TRBJ2-1	NA	TGTGCCTCTGAAGGACCCAGGGGTGAGCAGTTCTTC	CASEGPRGEQFF
TRBV28	NA	TRBJ1-5	NA	TGTGCCAGCAGTTTTCGGGGGTATCAGCCCCAGCATTTT	CASSFRGYQPQHF
TRBV5-6	NA	TRBJ2-2	NA	TGTGCCACTGGGCTCCTCACCGGGGAGCTGTTTTTT	CATGLLTGELFF
TRBV5-4	TRBD1	TRBJ2-5	NA	TGTGCCAGCAGCTTGGAAGGGACAGGGGAGGAGACCCAGTACTTC	CASSLEGTGEETQYF
TRBV4-3	NA	TRBJ2-7	NA	TGCGCCAGCAGCCAAGAATTGCAGGGTGACTACGAGCAGTACTTC	CASSQELQGDYEQYF
TRBV6-5	TRBD1	TRBJ1-5	NA	TGTGCCAGCGGGACAGGGAGGAATCAGCCCCAGCATTTT	CASGTGRNQPQHF
TRBV25-1	NA	TRBJ2-1	NA	TGTGCCAGCGATGCGGGGAGGTACAATGAGCAGTTCTTC	CASDAGRYNEQFF
TRBV6-6	NA	TRBJ2-2	NA	TGTGCCAGCAGTTATTCTCCGGGGGTCGGTACCGGGGAGCTGTTTTTT	CASSYSPGVGTGELFF